This T cell receptor (beta chain) was profiled in a study of blood T cell repertoires in COVID-19. In the study overall: The United States, Italy and Spain provided the acute and convalescent COVID-19 samples. In each case, the material was cDNA or gDNA derived from T cells, B-cell-depleted T cells, or PBMCs.

The CDR3 has 14 residues. With 3 bases clipped from V and 7 bases from J, the junction kept 3 bases outside the gene matches. Germline CDR1 is LNHDA and CDR2 is SQIVND (reference sequence). In the authors' workflow: Reference gene primer amplification gave nucleated cell count estimates. Generated by immunoSEQ multiplex PCR, the TCRdb table keeps only in-frame clones and is missing some. V and J calls plus clone size are reproduced from that table; the DNA served to infer D and trimming. The sample shows 45,000 or so clones, under 85% of them seen only once. This chain links TRBV19 with TRBJ2-1; 10 bases fit TRBD1. Sequenced sample: peripheral blood. The source of this sequence is an elderly man in a cohort sampled during active COVID-19. The CDR3 DNA is TGTGCCAGTAGTATGTGGGACAGGGGAAATGAGCAGTTCTTC. It is translated as CASSMWDRGNEQFF.